Listed below are T cell receptor beta chains from one sample, sequenced in a study of T cell repertoires in cytomegalovirus infection. Via MiXCR, TCRdb re-called the reads, giving one row per CDR3 protein. This sample carries roughly 800,000 distinct CDR3 sequences, 25% to 30% of them seen once, and the ten largest clones take roughly 14%. Their cognate antigens are unknown. This specimen was cultured CD8+ T cells from PBMCs, taken from culture after CMV antigen stimulation. The origin of the receptors is a human donor in good health (CMV status not recorded). Some clones in this sample may be carry-over from other donors' samples. CDR3s include the opening cysteine and the closing phenylalanine or tryptophan. The order of the fields is V gene, clone size, J gene, D gene, CDR3 protein, CDR3 DNA. The D gene is left open where the match is weak. Clone size appears in some rows only: once, few, many, or a class for an expanded clone.

TRBV7-2	many	TRBJ2-5	-	CASSLRAGTAGETQYF	TGTGCCAGCAGCTTACGGGCGGGGACAGCCGGAGAGACCCAGTACTTC
TRBV20-1	-	TRBJ1-4	-	CSAGGGDSNEKLFF	TGCAGTGCTGGTGGAGGAGACTCGAATGAAAAACTGTTTTTT
TRBV7-9	few	TRBJ2-2	TRBD2	CADGGLRTGELFF	TGTGCCGATGGGGGACTACGGACCGGGGAGCTGTTTTTT
TRBV19	-	TRBJ1-1	-	CASSARLGGMNTEAFF	TGTGCCAGTAGTGCCCGGTTGGGCGGAATGAACACTGAAGCTTTCTTT
TRBV7-2	once	TRBJ2-5	-	CASSLRGRTYQETQYF	TGTGCCAGCAGCCTCAGGGGCCGAACGTACCAAGAGACCCAGTACTTC
TRBV4-1	-	TRBJ2-1	-	CASSQESPIPGRNEQFF	TGCGCCAGCAGCCAAGAAAGCCCAATCCCGGGCAGGAATGAGCAGTTCTTC
TRBV11-3	few	TRBJ2-2	-	CASSLVEGTGELFF	TGTGCCAGCAGCTTAGTAGAGGGGACCGGGGAGCTGTTTTTT
TRBV20-1	-	TRBJ2-1	-	CSARAHGDNEQFF	TGCAGTGCTAGAGCTCACGGTGACAATGAGCAGTTCTTC
TRBV7-2	many	TRBJ1-1	-	CASSPPVGPTEAFF	TGTGCCAGCAGCCCCCCCGTGGGTCCAACTGAAGCTTTCTTT
TRBV7-8	few	TRBJ2-1	-	CASSPGTWRNEQFF	TGTGCCAGCAGCCCGGGAACCTGGCGGAATGAGCAGTTCTTC
TRBV27	-	TRBJ2-1	-	CASSPTSGQNGFF	TGTGCCAGCAGTCCCACCTCTGGACAGAATGGGTTCTTC
TRBV20-1	few	TRBJ2-1	TRBD2	CSARDHRGGGASEQFF	TGCAGTGCTAGAGATCATCGCGGCGGGGGGGCCAGCGAGCAGTTCTTC
TRBV7-2	many	TRBJ1-4	-	CASSLVGLEKLFF	TGTGCCAGCAGCTTAGTGGGGTTAGAAAAACTGTTTTTT
TRBV6-2/TRBV6-3	few	TRBJ1-5	TRBD1	CATTLLGTGDSNQPQHF	TGTGCCACCACTCTTCTCGGGACAGGGGATAGCAATCAGCCCCAGCATTTT
TRBV27	-	TRBJ2-7	-	CASSFRTVLDEQYF	TGTGCCAGCAGTTTCCGGACCGTTTTAGACGAGCAGTACTTC
TRBV11-2	many	TRBJ2-1	-	CASSLVTDSYNEQFF	TGTGCCAGCAGCTTAGTTACAGACTCCTACAATGAGCAGTTCTTC
TRBV5-1	-	TRBJ1-2	TRBD1	CASSSGQGSEGYGYTF	TGCGCCAGCAGCTCGGGACAGGGCTCCGAGGGCTATGGCTACACCTTC
TRBV11-2	-	TRBJ1-2	-	CASSSTLGGARGYTF	TGTGCCAGCAGCTCCACCCTAGGGGGGGCCCGGGGCTACACCTTC
TRBV12-3/TRBV12-4	many	TRBJ2-1	TRBD2	CASSLPRLAGPRVNEQFF	TGTGCCAGCAGTTTACCCAGACTAGCGGGTCCCCGAGTTAATGAGCAGTTCTTC
TRBV7-9	many	TRBJ2-5	-	CASSLAVGLNQETQYF	TGTGCCAGCAGCTTAGCAGTGGGCCTCAACCAAGAGACCCAGTACTTC
TRBV7-9	-	TRBJ2-3	TRBD1	CASGTGGTDMQYF	TGTGCCAGCGGGACAGGGGGGACAGATATGCAGTATTTT
TRBV5-5	-	TRBJ1-5	-	CASSLKVRRLLLDSNQPQHF	TGTGCCAGCAGCTTGAAGGTCCGGCGGCTCCTTTTAGATAGCAATCAGCCCCAGCATTTT
TRBV7-4	few	TRBJ1-3	-	CASSFRPHSGNTIYF	TGTGCCAGCAGCTTCCGGCCGCACTCTGGAAACACCATATATTTT
TRBV23-1	-	TRBJ2-1	-	CASSQSGDSTYNEQFF	TGCGCCAGCAGTCAATCAGGGGACTCAACCTACAATGAGCAGTTCTTC
TRBV20-1	-	TRBJ1-5	TRBD1	CSAKEYRGRQLQHF	TGCAGTGCTAAAGAATACAGGGGAAGGCAGCTCCAGCATTTT
TRBV19	-	TRBJ1-1	-	CASSITSDLLTEAFF	TGTGCCAGTAGTATAACGTCCGACTTGCTCACTGAAGCTTTCTTT
TRBV7-3	many	TRBJ1-2	-	CASSGLGALDGYTF	TGTGCCAGCTCGGGTTTAGGGGCCCTGGATGGCTACACCTTC
TRBV4-3	-	TRBJ1-1	-	CASSQRGPTEAFF	TGCGCCAGCAGCCAGCGAGGTCCGACTGAAGCTTTCTTT
TRBV7-9	few	TRBJ1-1	-	CASSLAVYNTEAFF	TGTGCCAGCAGCTTAGCGGTATACAACACTGAAGCTTTCTTT